This T cell receptor beta chain is from a study of blood T cell repertoires in COVID-19 (dated by TCRdb to 2019 to 2021). As for the study more broadly: Collaborator samples came from the United States, Italy and Spain and covered acute and convalescent phases of COVID-19. The prospective study material was composed of cDNA or gDNA derived from T cells, B-cell-depleted T cells, or PBMCs. Samples came from the ongoing ImmuneRACE study (first 160 participants) plus 1,254 subjects from 6 global collaborators. Where HLA class I and class II types were available, the types were taken from metadata supplied by the sample provider, not from assay-based typing. Nearly every sample came with metadata listing a de-identified subject ID, COVID-19 status, age in years and sex. The repertoires were released in a freely available public database meant as a resource for research on the immune response to SARS-CoV-2. The dataset comprised deeply sampled blood TCRbeta repertoires from subjects exposed to, actively infected with, or recovered from COVID-19. General study outcomes and caveats: The quantity of clinical and demographic metadata differed by source and by participant and was supplied without curation.

This clone was seen only a few times. What antigen it recognizes has not been identified. Per-base quality was not reported, and no clone a single base away is much larger than it. The collaborating institutions used their own protocols to collect whole blood in K2EDTA tubes. For TCRbeta analysis, collaborator samples were shipped as frozen whole blood, as isolated PBMCs, or as DNA extracted from either sample type. The immunoSEQ Assay, a bias-controlled multiplex PCR, was used to amplify TCRbeta CDR3 regions from genomic DNA. Under the source paper's analysis protocol: Nucleated cell counts per sample were estimated from amplification of reference gene primers within the assay. Sequence reads were collapsed and filtered to measure the absolute abundance of every unique TCRbeta CDR3 rearrangement. For each sample, productive Simpson clonality was calculated as the square root of Simpson's diversity index across productive rearrangements. TCRdb mirrors the immuneACCESS table, restricted to in-frame sequences. Some clones are absent from its copies; in checked studies, under half trace to an unresolved V gene, and the reason for the others is unknown. That table is the source of V, J and clone size, and D and trimming were worked out from the DNA. The table for this sample lists 250,000 to 350,000 clones; around 87% of them were counted only once. About 2.5% of the sample goes to the ten largest clones.

The CDR3 numbers 14 residues from cysteine through phenylalanine. Of the read, only the CDR3 DNA is kept; its 42 bases are in frame from base 1. V has 1 base trimmed and J has 10 bases trimmed; junction bases matching no gene number 9. The germline V gene gives CDR1 as SNHLY and CDR2 as FYNNEI. The chain is assembled from TRBV2 and TRBJ1-1, with 7 central nucleotides matching TRBD1. The clonotype comes from a man younger than 35 with active or convalescent COVID-19. The source material was peripheral blood. CDR3 loop: CASSEGVWDRRAFF. The DNA sequence follows: TGTGCCAGCAGTGAAGGGGTATGGGACAGAAGAGCTTTCTTT. Beyond the CDR3, the reference TRBV2 and TRBJ1-1 genes provide the residues; the full variable domain reads: EPEVTQTPSHQVTQMGQEVILRCVPISNHLYFYWYRQILGQKVEFLVSFYNNEISEKSEIFDDQFSVERPDGSNFTLKIRSTKLEDSAMYFCASSEGVWDRRAFFGQGTRLTVV.